This T cell receptor beta chain is drawn from a study of blood T cells in healthy people across ages. Study findings and constraints: Investigators viewed diversity estimates from one million T cells as underestimates, the study reported.

The CDR3 extends over 13 amino acids. Trimming cost V 8 bases and J 5 bases; bases outside gene matches: 4. Germline V gene lookup returns CDR1 SNHLY and CDR2 FYNNEI. Peripheral blood samples of around 9.5 milliliters were drawn from each donor. There were at least 6 micrograms of total RNA extracted from every sample. This clonotype appeared a few times. Its antigen is currently unknown. The use of a sample-barcoded 5' primer and a J-beta primer mix characterized a second PCR of roughly 6 to 11 cycles. Any given sample supplied a minimum of 2.5 million CDR3-containing paired-end reads. TCRdb ran MiXCR on the 5' RACE reads and lists one entry per CDR3 protein. The profile shows approximately 800,000 distinct CDR3 sequences, 36% of them singletons.

This clonotype was obtained from a man between 18 and 29 years old in good health. The J gene is TRBJ1-4, the V gene TRBV2; 8 bases map to TRBD1. The sequencing input was blood. CDR3 protein: CASLTGVNEKLFF. The CDR3 DNA reads TGTGCCAGCTTGACAGGGGTAAATGAAAAACTGTTTTTT.